The T cell receptor beta chain under discussion was sequenced for a study of cytomegalovirus exposure and HLA in healthy donors. Whole-study findings and limits: CMV antigen specificity of three CMV-associated chains was confirmed in vitro. Later analysis placed DRB1 highest and HLA-C lowest in TCR association rates, which differed by HLA locus.

Comments on this clone: Its matching antigen is unknown.

The PCR had 60 Vbeta and 13 Jbeta primers. Sequencing was performed with immunoSEQ multiplex PCR; in TCRdb, only in-frame clones are kept and a portion is missing. The sample carries approximately 170,000 clones, around three quarters recorded once. Germline assignment: CDR1 GTSNPN and CDR2 SVGIG (reference sequence). The CDR3 runs 13 residues. Trimming took 4 bases from V and 6 from J; bases not matched to a gene: 6. This sequence joins TRBV30 and TRBJ2-1, with 7 bases fitting TRBD1. Sequenced material: PBMCs. The TCR was taken from a young woman in good health and CMV-seronegative. CDR3 loop: CAWTGTASNEQFF. The CDR3 coding sequence is TGTGCCTGGACCGGGACAGCCTCCAATGAGCAGTTCTTC.